This T cell receptor beta chain was sequenced during a study of blood T cell repertoires in COVID-19. Losses at the gene ends were 4 bases for V and 4 bases for J; bases not matched to a gene: 6. Germline loops: CDR1 SQVTM, CDR2 ANQGSEA. CDR3 length equals 14 residues. Individuals drawn from around 24 US areas were roughly 18 to 89 years old. Participants' own reports of clinical history determined their cohort assignment. Authors' data handling: Amplification from reference gene primers served as the basis for estimated nucleated cell counts. Sequenced by immunoSEQ multiplex PCR; TCRdb stores in-frame clones only, minus some. D and trimming come from the DNA, and the V and J calls and clone size come from that table. This table has roughly 300,000 clones, 70% to 90% appearing once.

Sequenced input: PBMCs or T cells enriched from blood (not recorded which). The source of this sequence is a woman in her twenties or thirties who had recovered from COVID-19. The chain recombines TRBV29-1 with TRBJ2-2, with 7 positions matching TRBD1. CDR3 residues: CSVGTGAGTGELFF. The CDR3 DNA reads as TGCAGCGTTGGCACAGGGGCGGGCACCGGGGAGCTGTTTTTT.